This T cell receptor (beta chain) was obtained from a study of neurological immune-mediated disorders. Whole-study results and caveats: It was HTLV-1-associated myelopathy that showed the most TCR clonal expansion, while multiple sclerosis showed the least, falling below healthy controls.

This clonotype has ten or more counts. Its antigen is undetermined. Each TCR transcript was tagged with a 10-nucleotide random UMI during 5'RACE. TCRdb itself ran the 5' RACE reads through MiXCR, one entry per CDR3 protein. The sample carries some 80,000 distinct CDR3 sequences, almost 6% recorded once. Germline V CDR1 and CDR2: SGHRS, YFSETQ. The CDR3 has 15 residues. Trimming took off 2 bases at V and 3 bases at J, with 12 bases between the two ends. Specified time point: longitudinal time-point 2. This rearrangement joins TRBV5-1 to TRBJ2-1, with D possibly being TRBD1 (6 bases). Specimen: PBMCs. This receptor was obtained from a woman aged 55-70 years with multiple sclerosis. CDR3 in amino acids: CASSFGGQSYNEQFF. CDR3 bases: TGCGCCAGCAGCTTTGGAGGACAGAGCTACAATGAGCAGTTCTTC.